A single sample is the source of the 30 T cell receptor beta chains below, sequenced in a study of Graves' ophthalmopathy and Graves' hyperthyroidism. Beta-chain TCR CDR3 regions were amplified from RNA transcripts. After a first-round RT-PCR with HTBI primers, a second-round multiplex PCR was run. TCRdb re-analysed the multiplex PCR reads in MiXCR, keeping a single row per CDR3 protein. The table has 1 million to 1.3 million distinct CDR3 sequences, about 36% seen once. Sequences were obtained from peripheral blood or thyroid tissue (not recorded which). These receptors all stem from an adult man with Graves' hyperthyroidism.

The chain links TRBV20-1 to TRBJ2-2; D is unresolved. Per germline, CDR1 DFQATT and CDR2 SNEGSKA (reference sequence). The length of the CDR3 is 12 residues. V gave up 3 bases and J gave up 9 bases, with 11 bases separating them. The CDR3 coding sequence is TGCAGTGCTAGTGGAAGCAACAGGGAGCTGTTTTTT. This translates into CSASGSNRELFF.

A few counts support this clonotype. DNA for the CDR3: TGTGCCTGGAGTTCGGGACAGCCTCAAGAGACCCAGTACTTC. It yields the protein CAWSSGQPQETQYF. V is TRBV30 and J is TRBJ2-5; 7 bases are a match to TRBD1. Germline CDR1 reads GTSNPN; CDR2 reads SVGIG (reference sequence). The trim removed 2 bases at V and 2 bases at J, leaving 5 bases unmatched. CDR3 length: 14 amino acids. Full variable domain (missing parts from reference TRBV30 and TRBJ2-5): SQTIHQWPATLVQPVGSPLSLECTVEGTSNPNLYWYRQAAGRGLQLLFYSVGIGQISSEVPQNLSASRPQDRQFILSSKKLLLSDSGFYLCAWSSGQPQETQYFGPGTRLLVL.

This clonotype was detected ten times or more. CDR3 sequence: CASSGTGGLSGELFF. CDR3 DNA sequence: TGTGCCAGCAGCGGGACAGGGGGCTTGAGCGGGGAGCTGTTTTTT. The chain is built from TRBV9 and TRBJ2-2; 11 bases are shared with TRBD1. This CDR3 has 15 residues. Germline lookup yields CDR1 SGDLS and CDR2 YYNGEE. J was trimmed by 7 bases and V by 3 bases; bases with no gene match: 5.

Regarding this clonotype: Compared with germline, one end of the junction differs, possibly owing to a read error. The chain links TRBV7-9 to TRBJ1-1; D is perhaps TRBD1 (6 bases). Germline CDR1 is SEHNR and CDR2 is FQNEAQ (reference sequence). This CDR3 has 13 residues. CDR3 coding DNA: TGTGCCAGCAGCTCCACAGGGAACACTGGAGCTTTCTTT. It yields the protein CASSSTGNTGAFF.

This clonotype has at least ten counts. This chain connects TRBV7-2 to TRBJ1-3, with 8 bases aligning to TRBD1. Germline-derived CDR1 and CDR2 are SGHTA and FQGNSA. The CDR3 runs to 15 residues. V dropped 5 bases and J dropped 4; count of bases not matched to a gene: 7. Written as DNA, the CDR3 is TGTGCCAGCAGCGTCGGGACAGGTTACGGAAACACCATATATTTT. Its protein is CASSVGTGYGNTIYF.

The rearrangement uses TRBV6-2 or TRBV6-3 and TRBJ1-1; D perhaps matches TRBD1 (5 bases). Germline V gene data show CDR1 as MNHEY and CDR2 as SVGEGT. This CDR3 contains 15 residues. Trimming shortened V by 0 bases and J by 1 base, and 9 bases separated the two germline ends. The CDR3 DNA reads TGTGCCAGCAGTTACTCGAAAGGGGCGAACACTGAAGCTTTCTTT. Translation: CASSYSKGANTEAFF.

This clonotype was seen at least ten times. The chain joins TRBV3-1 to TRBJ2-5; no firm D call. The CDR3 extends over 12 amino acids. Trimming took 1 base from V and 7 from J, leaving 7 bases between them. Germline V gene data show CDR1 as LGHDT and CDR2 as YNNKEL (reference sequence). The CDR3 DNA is TGTGCCAGCAGCCAAGTCCATCGGACCCAGTACTTC. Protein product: CASSQVHRTQYF.

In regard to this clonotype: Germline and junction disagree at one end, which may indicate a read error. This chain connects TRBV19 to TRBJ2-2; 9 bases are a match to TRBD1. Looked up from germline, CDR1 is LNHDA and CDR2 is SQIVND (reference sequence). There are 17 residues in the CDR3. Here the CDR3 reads CASTRQGVSLNTGELLF. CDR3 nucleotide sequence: TGTGCCAGTACTAGACAGGGGGTCAGTTTAAACACCGGGGAGCTGCTTTTT.

CDR3 region: CSVRLAGSWETQYF. DNA of the CDR3: TGCAGCGTCCGACTAGCGGGGTCTTGGGAGACCCAGTACTTC. This chain uses TRBV29-1 with TRBJ2-5, with 11 bases fitting TRBD2. Germline V gene data show CDR1 as SQVTM and CDR2 as ANQGSEA. The CDR3 runs 14 residues. J lost 5 bases, V lost 6 bases, and 8 bases had no gene match.

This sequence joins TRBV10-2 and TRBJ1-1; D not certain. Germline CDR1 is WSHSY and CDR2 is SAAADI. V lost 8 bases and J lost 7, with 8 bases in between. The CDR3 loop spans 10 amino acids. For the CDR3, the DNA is TGCGCCAGCGGGGAGGATGAAGCTTTCTTT. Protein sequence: CASGEDEAFF.

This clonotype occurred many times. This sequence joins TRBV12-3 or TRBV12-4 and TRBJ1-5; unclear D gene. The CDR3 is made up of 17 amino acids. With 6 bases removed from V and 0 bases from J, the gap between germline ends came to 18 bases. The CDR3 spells CASSHLDFLVSNQPQHF. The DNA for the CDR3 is TGTGCCAGCAGCCATCTTGACTTTTTGGTTAGCAATCAGCCCCAGCATTTT.

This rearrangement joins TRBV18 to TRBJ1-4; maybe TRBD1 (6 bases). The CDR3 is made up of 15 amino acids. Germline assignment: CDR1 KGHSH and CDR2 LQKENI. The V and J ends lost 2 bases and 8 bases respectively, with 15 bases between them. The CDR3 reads CASSPTRGGDEKLFF. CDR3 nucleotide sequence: TGTGCCAGCTCACCAACGAGAGGGGGGGACGAAAAACTGTTTTTT.

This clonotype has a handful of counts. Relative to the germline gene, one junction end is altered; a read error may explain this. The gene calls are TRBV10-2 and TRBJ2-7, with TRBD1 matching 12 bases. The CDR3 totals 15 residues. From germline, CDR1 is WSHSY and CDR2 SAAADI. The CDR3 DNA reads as TGTGCCAGCAGTCCCCCGGGACAGGGGGCCCACGAGCAGTACTTC. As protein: CASSPPGQGAHEQYF.

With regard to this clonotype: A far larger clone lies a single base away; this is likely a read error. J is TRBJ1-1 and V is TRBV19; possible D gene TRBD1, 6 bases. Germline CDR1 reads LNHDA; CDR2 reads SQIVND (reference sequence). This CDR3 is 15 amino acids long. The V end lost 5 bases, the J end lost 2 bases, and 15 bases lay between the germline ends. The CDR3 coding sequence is TGTGCCAGTAGTTTGGGGGGGGCGATAAACACTGAAGCTTTCTTT. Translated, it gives CASSLGGAINTEAFF.

This chain's CDR3 is CASSPTGTGVDYGYTF. DNA of the CDR3: TGTGCCAGCAGCCCGACGGGGACAGGGGTGGACTATGGCTACACCTTC. The gene calls are TRBV7-9 and TRBJ1-2; 10 nucleotides match TRBD1. With 5 bases clipped from V and 3 bases from J, the junction kept 9 bases outside the gene matches. Germline-derived CDR1 and CDR2 are SEHNR and FQNEAQ (reference sequence). The CDR3 runs 16 residues. Looking up the rest from reference TRBV7-9 and TRBJ1-2 gives the full variable domain: DTGVSQNPRHKITKRGQNVTFRCDPISEHNRLYWYRQTLGQGPEFLTYFQNEAQLEKSRLLSDRFSAERPKGSFSTLEIQRTEQGDSAMYLCASSPTGTGVDYGYTFGSGTRLTVV.

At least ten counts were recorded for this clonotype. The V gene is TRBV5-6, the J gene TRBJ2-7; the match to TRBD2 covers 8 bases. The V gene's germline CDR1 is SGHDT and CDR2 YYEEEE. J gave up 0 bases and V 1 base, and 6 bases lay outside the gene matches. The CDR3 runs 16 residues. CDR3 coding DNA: TGTGCCAGCAGCTTGAGGCTGAGCGGGAGCTCCTACGAGCAGTACTTC. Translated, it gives CASSLRLSGSSYEQYF.

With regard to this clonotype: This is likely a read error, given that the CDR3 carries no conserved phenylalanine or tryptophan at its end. The CDR3 sequence is CASSERDFDGYTL. CDR3 DNA sequence: TGTGCCAGCAGTGAAAGGGATTTCGATGGCTACACCCTC. V usage is TRBV6-1 and J usage is TRBJ1-2; D is unresolved. The CDR3 sequence is 13 residues long. CDR1 and CDR2 from the germline V gene are MNHNS and SASEGT. V was clipped by 2 bases and J by 6 bases, with 10 bases between them.

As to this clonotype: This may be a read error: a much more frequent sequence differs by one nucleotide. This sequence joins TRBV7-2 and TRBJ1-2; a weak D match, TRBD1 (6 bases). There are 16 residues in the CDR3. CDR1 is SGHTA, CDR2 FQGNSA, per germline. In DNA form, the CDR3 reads TGTGCCAGCAACTTAGCGGGGGGGCGGTTTGAGGATGGCTACACCTTC. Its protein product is CASNLAGGRFEDGYTF.

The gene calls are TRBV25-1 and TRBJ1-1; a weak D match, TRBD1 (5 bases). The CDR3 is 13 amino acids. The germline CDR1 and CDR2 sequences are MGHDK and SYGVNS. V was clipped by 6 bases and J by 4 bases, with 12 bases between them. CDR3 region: CASSVDRSTEAFF. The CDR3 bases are TGTGCCAGCAGCGTCGACAGAAGCACTGAAGCTTTCTTT.

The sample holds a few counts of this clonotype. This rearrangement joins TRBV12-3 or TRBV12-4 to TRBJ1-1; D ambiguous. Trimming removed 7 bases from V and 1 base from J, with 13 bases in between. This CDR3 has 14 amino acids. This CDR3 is CASTLGAPNTEAFF. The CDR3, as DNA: TGTGCCAGCACCCTTGGAGCCCCGAACACTGAAGCTTTCTTT.

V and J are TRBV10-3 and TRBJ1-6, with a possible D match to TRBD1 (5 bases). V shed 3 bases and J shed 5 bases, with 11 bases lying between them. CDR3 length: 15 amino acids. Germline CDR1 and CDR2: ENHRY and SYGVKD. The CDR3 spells CAISDEDRDNSPLHF. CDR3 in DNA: TGTGCCATCAGTGATGAAGACAGAGATAATTCACCCCTCCACTTT.

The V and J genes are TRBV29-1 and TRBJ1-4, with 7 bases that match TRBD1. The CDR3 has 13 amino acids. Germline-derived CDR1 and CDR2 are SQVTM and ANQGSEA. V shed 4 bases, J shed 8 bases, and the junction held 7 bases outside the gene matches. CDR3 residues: CSVADREGEKLFF. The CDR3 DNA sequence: TGCAGCGTTGCCGACAGGGAGGGAGAAAAACTGTTTTTT.

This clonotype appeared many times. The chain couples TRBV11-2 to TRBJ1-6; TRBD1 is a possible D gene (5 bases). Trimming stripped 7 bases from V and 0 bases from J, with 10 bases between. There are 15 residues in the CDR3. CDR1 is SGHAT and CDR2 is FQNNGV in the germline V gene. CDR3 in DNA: TGTGCCAGCACAGGGACGAGCTCCTATAATTCACCCCTCCACTTT. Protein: CASTGTSSYNSPLHF.

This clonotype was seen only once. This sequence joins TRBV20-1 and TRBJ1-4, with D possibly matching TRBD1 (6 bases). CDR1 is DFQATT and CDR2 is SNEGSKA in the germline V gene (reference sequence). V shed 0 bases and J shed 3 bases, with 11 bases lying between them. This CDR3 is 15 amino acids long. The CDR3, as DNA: TGCAGTGCTAGAGATTTCGGGGGCTCTAATGAAAAACTGTTTTTT. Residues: CSARDFGGSNEKLFF.

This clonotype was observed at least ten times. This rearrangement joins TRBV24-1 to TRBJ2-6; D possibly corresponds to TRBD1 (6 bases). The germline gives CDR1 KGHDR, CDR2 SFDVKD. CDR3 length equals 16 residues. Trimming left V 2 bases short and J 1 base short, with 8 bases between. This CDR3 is CATSDSQGSGANVLTF. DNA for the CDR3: TGTGCCACCAGTGATTCCCAGGGGTCTGGGGCCAACGTCCTGACTTTC.

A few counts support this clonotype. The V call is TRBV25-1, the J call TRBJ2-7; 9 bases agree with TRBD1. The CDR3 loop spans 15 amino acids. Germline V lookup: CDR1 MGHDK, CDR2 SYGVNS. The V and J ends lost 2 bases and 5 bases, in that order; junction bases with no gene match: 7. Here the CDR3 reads CASSEPGQGIDEQYF. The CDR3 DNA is TGTGCCAGCAGTGAACCGGGACAGGGTATCGACGAGCAGTACTTC.

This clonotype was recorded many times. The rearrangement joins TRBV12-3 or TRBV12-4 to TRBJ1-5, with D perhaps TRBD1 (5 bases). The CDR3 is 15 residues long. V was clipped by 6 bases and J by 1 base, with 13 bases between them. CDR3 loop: CASRGPNGSNQPQHF. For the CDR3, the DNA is TGTGCCAGCAGGGGACCTAACGGAAGCAATCAGCCCCAGCATTTT.

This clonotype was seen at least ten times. DNA for the CDR3: TGCAGTGCTCCGGAAATGAACACTGAAGCTTTCTTT. Its translation is CSAPEMNTEAFF. This chain connects TRBV20-1 to TRBJ1-1; D unclear. CDR1 is DFQATT and CDR2 is SNEGSKA in the germline V gene (reference sequence). V lost 5 bases, J lost 0 bases, and 7 bases lay in between. CDR3 length equals 12 residues.

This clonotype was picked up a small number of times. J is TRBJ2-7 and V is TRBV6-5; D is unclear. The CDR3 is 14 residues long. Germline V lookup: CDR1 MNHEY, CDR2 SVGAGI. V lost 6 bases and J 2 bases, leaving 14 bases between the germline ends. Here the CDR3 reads CASSPDLIPYEQYF. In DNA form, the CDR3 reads TGTGCCAGCAGCCCGGACCTGATCCCCTACGAGCAGTACTTC.

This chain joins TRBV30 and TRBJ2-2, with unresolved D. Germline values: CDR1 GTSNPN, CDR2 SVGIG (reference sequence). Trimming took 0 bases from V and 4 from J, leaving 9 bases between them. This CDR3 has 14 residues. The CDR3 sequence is CAWSVTEFTGELFF. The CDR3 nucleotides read TGTGCCTGGAGTGTAACCGAGTTCACCGGGGAGCTGTTTTTT. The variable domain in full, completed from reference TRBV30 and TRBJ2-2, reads SQTIHQWPATLVQPVGSPLSLECTVEGTSNPNLYWYRQAAGRGLQLLFYSVGIGQISSEVPQNLSASRPQDRQFILSSKKLLLSDSGFYLCAWSVTEFTGELFFGEGSRLTVL.